The table lists the clone carrying this T cell receptor beta chain with many counts. Its cognate antigen is unknown. The source of the sample is a study of regulatory T cells in long-lasting Graves disease. Points from the study as a whole: Persistent disease preferred TRBV28, TRBJ1-2 and TRBJ2-5; new disease, TRBV20-1 and TRBJ2-1.

The sample's time point: newly diagnosed GD, antithyroid drugs for less than 3 months. Generation of the TCR library employed RNA extracted from PBMCs. The ends were cut back, 2 bases at V and 3 bases at J, with 11 bases in the middle. The length of the CDR3 is 14 residues. From germline, CDR1 is SGHKS and CDR2 YYEKEE (reference sequence). Construction of TCR beta libraries relied on iRepertoire HTBI primers and on Arm-PCR targeting CDR3 regions. From the multiplex PCR reads, TCRdb called clonotypes with MiXCR, one entry per CDR3 protein. The sample yields around 400,000 distinct CDR3 sequences, 10% to 15% seen once. These data were also filed under a second study, of T cells in Graves' hyperthyroidism and ophthalmopathy. That paper adds: Based on clinical symptoms, serum thyroxine and TRAb, thyroid ultrasound and orbital computed tomography, diagnoses were reached. A first-round RT-PCR of the TCR CDR3 used the HTBI primer set. Appearing also in blood were most of the thyroid clonotypes expanded above 0.001.

Sequencing used peripheral blood mononuclear cells (PBMCs), obtained at new diagnosis, from a patient treated with antithyroid drugs. The V call is TRBV5-5, the J call TRBJ1-2, with a tentative D call TRBD1 (6 bases). The TCR sequence derives from a woman aged 18-35 years with Graves disease. In DNA form, the CDR3 reads TGTGCCAGCAGCTTTCAGGGGCTGGACTATGGCTACACCTTC. Its translation: CASSFQGLDYGYTF.